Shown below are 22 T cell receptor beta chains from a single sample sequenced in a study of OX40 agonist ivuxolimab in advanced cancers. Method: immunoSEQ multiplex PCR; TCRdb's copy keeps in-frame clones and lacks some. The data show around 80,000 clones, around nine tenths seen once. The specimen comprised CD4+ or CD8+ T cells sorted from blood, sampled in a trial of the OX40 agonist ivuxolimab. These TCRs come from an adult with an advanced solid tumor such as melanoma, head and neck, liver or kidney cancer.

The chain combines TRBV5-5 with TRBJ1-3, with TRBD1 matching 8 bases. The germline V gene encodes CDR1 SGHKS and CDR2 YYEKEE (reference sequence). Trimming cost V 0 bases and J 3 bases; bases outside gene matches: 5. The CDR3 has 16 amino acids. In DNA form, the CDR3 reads TGTGCCAGCAGCTTGGCGGAGACAGGGGATGGAAACACCATATATTTT. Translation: CASSLAETGDGNTIYF.

The DNA of the CDR3 is TGTGCCAGCAGTATAGACCATACCTCCTACGAGCAGTACTTC. This sequence encodes CASSIDHTSYEQYF. The chain uses TRBV28 and TRBJ2-7; the D is unclear. Germline CDR1 reads MDHEN; CDR2 reads SYDVKM. V was cut by 5 bases and J by 0 bases, with 11 bases left in between. The length of the CDR3 is 14 residues.

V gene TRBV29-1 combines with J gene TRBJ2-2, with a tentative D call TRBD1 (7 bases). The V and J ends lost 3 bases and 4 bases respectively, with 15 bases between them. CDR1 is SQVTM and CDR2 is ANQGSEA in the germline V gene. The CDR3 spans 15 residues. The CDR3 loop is CSVDGAGGGTGELFF. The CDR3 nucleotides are TGCAGCGTTGATGGTGCAGGGGGAGGCACCGGGGAGCTGTTTTTT.

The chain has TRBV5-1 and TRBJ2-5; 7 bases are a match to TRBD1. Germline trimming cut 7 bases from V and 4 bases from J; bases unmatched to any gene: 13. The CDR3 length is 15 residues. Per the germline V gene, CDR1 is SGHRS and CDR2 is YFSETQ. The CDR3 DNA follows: TGCGCCAGCGGATTACAGGGGTCCACGGGAGAGACCCAGTACTTC. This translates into CASGLQGSTGETQYF.

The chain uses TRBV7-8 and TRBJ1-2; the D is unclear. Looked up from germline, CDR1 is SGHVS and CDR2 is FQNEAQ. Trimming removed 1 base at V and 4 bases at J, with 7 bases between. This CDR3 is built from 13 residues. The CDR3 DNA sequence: TGTGCCAGCAGCTTAGATGGGCGCTATGGCTACACCTTC. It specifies CASSLDGRYGYTF.

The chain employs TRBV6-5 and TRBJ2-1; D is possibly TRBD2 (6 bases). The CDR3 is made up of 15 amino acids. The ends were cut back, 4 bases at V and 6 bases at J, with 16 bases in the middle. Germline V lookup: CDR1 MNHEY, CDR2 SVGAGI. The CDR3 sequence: CASSLGLSGGNEQFF. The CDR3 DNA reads TGTGCCAGCAGTTTGGGACTCTCCGGGGGCAATGAGCAGTTCTTC.

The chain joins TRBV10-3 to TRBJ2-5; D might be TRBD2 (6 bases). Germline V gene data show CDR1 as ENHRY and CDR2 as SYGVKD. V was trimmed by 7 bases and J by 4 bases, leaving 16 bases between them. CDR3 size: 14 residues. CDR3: CAIMGSGVSETQYF. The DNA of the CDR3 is TGTGCCATCATGGGCTCGGGGGTATCAGAGACCCAGTACTTC.

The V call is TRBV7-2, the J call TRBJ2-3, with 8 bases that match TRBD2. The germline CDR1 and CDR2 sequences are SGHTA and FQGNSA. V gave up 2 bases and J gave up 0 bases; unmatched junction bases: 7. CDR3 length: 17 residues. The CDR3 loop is CASSLFGRGGSTDTQYF. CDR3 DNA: TGTGCCAGCAGCTTATTCGGGAGGGGAGGGAGCACAGATACGCAGTATTTT.

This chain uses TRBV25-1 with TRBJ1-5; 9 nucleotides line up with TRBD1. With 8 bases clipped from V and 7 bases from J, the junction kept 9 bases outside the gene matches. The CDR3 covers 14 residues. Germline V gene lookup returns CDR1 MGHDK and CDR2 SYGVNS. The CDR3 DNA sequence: TGTGCCAGCGGCCACGGGACAGGGTTCCAGCCCCAGCATTTT. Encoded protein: CASGHGTGFQPQHF. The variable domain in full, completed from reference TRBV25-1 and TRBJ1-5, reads EADIYQTPRYLVIGTGKKITLECSQTMGHDKMYWYQQDPGMELHLIHYSYGVNSTEKGDLSSESTVSRIRTEHFPLTLESARPSHTSQYLCASGHGTGFQPQHFGDGTRLSIL.

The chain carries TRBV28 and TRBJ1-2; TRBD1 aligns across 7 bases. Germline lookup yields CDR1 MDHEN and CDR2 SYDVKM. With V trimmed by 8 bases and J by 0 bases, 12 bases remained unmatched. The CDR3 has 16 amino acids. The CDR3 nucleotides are TGTGCCAGCCGATTGGGAGGGGGCGCTTCTAACTATGGCTACACCTTC. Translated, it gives CASRLGGGASNYGYTF.

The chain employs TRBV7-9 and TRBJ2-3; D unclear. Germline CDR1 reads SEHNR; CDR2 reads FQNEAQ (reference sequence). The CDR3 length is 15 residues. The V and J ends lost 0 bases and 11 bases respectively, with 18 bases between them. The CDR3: CASSLAGVLQAMQYF. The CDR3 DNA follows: TGTGCCAGCAGCTTAGCTGGTGTCCTCCAGGCGATGCAGTATTTT.

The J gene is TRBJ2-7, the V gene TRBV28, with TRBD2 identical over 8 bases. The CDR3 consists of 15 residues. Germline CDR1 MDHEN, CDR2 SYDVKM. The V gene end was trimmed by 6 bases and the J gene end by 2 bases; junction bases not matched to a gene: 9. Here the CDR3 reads CASSPGGLAAYEQYF. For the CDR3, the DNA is TGTGCCAGCAGCCCGGGAGGGCTAGCGGCCTACGAGCAGTACTTC. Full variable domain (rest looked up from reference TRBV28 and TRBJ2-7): DVKVTQSSRYLVKRTGEKVFLECVQDMDHENMFWYRQDPGLGLRLIYFSYDVKMKEKGDIPEGYSVSREKKERFSLILESASTNQTSMYLCASSPGGLAAYEQYFGPGTRLTVT.

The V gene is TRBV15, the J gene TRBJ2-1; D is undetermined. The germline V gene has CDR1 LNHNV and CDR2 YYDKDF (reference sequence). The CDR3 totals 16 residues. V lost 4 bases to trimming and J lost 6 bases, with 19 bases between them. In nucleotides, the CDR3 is TGTGCCACCAGCACCAGTACCCGGAGACAACTCAATGAGCAGTTCTTC. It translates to CATSTSTRRQLNEQFF.

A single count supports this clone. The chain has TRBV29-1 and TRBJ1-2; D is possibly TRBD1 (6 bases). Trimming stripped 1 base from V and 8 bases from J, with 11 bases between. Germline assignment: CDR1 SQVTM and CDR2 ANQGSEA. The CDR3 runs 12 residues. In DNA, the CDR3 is TGCAGCGTTGAAGCACAGGGTACGGGCTACACCTTC. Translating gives CSVEAQGTGYTF.

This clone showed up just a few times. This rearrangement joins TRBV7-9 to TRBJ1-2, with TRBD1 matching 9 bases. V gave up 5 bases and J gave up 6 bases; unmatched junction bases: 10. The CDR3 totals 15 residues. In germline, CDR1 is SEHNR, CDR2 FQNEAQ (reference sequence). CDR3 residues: CASSLLGTGRDGYTF. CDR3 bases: TGTGCCAGCAGCCTTCTTGGGACAGGGCGTGATGGCTACACCTTC.

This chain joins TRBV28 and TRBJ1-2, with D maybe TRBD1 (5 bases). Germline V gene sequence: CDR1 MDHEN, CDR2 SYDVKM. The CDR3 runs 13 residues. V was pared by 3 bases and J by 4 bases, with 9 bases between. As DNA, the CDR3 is TGTGCCAGCAGTTTGACGGGACCCTATGGCTACACCTTC. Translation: CASSLTGPYGYTF.

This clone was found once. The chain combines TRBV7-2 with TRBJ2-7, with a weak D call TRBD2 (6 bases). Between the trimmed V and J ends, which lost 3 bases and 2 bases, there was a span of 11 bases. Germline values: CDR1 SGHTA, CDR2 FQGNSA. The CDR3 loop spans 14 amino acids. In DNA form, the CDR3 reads TGTGCCAGCAGCTTTCGGGACTCGACCTACGAGCAGTACTTC. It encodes CASSFRDSTYEQYF. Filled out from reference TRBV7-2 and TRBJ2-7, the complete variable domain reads GAGVSQSPSNKVTEKGKDVELRCDPISGHTALYWYRQSLGQGLEFLIYFQGNSAPDKSGLPSDRFSAERTGGSVSTLTIQRTQQEDSAVYLCASSFRDSTYEQYFGPGTRLTVT.

The CDR3 bases are TGCGCCAGCACCCCCGGGGAGCTGTTTTTT. It encodes CASTPGELFF. The J gene is TRBJ2-2, the V gene TRBV10-1; no definite D call. Germline lookup yields CDR1 WNHNN and CDR2 SYGVQD (reference sequence). The CDR3 runs 10 residues. Trimming removed 7 bases at V and 6 bases at J, with 3 bases between.

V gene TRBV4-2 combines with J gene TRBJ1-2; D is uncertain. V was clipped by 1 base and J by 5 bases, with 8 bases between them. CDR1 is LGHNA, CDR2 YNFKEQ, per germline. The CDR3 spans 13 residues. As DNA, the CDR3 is TGTGCCAGCAGCCAAGCCGCAGGTTATGGCTACACCTTC. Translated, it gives CASSQAAGYGYTF.

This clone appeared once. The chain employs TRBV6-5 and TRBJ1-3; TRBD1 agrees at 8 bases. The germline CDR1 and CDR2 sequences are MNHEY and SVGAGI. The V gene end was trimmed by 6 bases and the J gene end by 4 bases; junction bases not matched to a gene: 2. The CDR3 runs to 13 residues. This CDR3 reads CASSRTGGNTIYF. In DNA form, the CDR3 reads TGTGCCAGCAGCCGGACAGGGGGAAACACCATATATTTT.

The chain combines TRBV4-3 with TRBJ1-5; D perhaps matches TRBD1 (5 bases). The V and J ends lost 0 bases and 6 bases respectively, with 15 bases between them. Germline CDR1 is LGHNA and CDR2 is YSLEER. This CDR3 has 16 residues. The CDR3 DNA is TGCGCCAGCAGCCAAGAGTACTCGAGGGGATTTCAGCCCCAGCATTTT. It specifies CASSQEYSRGFQPQHF.

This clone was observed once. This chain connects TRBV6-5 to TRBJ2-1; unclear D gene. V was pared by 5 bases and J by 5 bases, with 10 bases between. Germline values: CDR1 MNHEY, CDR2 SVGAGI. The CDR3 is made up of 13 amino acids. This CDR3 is CASSRRANNEQFF. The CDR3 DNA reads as TGTGCCAGCAGTCGAAGGGCAAACAATGAGCAGTTCTTC.